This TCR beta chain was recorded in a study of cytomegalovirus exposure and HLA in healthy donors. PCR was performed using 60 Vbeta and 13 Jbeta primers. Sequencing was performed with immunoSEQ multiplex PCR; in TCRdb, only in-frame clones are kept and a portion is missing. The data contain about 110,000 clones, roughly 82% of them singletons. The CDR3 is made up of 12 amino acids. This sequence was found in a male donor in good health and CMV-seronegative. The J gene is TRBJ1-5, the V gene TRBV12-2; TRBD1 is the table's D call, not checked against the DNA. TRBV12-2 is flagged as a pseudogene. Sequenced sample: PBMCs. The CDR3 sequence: CASRGTGLPQHF. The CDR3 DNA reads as TGTGCAAGTCGGGGCACAGGTCTGCCCCAGCATTTT.